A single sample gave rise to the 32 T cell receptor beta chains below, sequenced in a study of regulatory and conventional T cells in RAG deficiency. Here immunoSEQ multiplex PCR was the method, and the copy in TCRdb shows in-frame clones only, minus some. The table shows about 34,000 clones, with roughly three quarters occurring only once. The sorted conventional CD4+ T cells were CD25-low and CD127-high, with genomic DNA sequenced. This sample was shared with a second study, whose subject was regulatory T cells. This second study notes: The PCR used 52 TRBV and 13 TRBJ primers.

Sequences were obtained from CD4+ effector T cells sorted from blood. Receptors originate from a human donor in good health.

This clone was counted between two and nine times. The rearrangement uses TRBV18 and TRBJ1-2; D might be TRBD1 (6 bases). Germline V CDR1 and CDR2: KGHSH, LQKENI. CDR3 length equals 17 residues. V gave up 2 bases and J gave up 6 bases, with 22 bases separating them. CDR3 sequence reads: CASSPSYRARGRDGYTF. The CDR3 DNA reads TGTGCCAGCTCACCAAGCTACCGGGCCAGGGGACGGGATGGCTACACCTTC.

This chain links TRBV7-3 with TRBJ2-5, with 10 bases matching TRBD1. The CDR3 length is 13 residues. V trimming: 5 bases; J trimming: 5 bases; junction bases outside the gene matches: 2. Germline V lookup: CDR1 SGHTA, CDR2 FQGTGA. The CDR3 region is CASSQTGGETQYF. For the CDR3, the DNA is TGTGCCAGCAGCCAGACAGGGGGCGAGACCCAGTACTTC.

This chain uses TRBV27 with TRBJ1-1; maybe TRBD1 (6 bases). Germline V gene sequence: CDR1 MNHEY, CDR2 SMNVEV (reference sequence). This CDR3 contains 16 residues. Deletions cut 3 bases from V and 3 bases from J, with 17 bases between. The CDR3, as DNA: TGTGCCAGCAGTTTCATACGGGGGGCCACATACACTGAAGCTTTCTTT. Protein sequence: CASSFIRGATYTEAFF.

CDR3 coding DNA: TGTGCCAGCAGTTTGGCTCCAGGGACCTACAATGAGCAGTTCTTC. As protein: CASSLAPGTYNEQFF. The chain combines TRBV28 with TRBJ2-1, with D maybe TRBD1 (5 bases). This CDR3 is 15 amino acids long. The ends were cut back, 3 bases at V and 2 bases at J, with 11 bases in the middle. Germline CDR1 MDHEN, CDR2 SYDVKM.

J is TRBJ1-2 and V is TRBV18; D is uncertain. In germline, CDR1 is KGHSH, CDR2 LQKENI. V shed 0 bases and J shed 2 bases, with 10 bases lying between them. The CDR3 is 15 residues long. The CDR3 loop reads CASSPPTALNYGYTF. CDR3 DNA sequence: TGTGCCAGCTCACCACCGACGGCCTTAAACTATGGCTACACCTTC.

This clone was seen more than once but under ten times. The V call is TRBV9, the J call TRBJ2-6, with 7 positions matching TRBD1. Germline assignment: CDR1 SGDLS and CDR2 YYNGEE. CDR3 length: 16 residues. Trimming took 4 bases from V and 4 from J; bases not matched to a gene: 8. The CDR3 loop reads CASSPRQGNGANVLTF. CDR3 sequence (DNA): TGTGCCAGCAGCCCTCGACAGGGTAACGGGGCCAACGTCCTGACTTTC.

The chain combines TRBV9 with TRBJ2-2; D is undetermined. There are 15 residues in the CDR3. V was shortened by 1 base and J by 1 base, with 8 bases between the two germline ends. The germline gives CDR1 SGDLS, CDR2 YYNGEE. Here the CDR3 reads CASSVFPENTGELFF. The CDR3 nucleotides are TGTGCCAGCAGCGTATTCCCTGAGAACACCGGGGAGCTGTTTTTT.

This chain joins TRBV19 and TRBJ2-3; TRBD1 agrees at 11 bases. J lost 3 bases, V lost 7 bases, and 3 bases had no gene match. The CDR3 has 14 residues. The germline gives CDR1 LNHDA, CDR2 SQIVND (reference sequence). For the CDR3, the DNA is TGTGCCAGTACGGACAGGGGGCTAACAGATACGCAGTATTTT. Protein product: CASTDRGLTDTQYF.

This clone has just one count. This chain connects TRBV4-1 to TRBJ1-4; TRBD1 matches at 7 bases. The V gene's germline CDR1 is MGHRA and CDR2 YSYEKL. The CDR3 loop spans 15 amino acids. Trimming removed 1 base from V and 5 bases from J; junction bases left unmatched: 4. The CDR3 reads CASSQGDRGNEKLFF. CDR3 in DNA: TGCGCCAGCAGCCAAGGGGACAGAGGGAATGAAAAACTGTTTTTT.

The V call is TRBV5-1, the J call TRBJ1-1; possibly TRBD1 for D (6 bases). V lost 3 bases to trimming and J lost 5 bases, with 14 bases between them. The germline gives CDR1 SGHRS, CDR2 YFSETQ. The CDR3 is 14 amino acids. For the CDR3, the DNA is TGCGCCAGCAGCTCAGGGGTTGGAGGAACTGAAGCTTTCTTT. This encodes CASSSGVGGTEAFF.

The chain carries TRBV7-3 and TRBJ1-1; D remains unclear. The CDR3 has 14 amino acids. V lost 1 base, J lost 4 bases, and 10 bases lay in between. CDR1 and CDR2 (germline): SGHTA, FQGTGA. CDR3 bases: TGTGCCAGCAGCTTAAAGCCTTTGGGCACTGAAGCTTTCTTT. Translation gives CASSLKPLGTEAFF.

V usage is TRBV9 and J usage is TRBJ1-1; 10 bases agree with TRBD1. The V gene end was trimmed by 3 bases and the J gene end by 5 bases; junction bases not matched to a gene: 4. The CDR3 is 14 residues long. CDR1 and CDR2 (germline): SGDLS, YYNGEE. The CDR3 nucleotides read TGTGCCAGCAGCGCAGGACAGGGGGAAACTGAAGCTTTCTTT. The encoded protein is CASSAGQGETEAFF.

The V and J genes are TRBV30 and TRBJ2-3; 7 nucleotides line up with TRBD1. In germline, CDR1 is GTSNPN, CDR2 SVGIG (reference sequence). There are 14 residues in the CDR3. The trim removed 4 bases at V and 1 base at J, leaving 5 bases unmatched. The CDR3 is CAWKPQGGTDTQYF. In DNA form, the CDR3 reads TGTGCCTGGAAGCCGCAGGGGGGCACAGATACGCAGTATTTT. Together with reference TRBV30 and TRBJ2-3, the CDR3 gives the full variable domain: SQTIHQWPATLVQPVGSPLSLECTVEGTSNPNLYWYRQAAGRGLQLLFYSVGIGQISSEVPQNLSASRPQDRQFILSSKKLLLSDSGFYLCAWKPQGGTDTQYFGPGTRLTVL.

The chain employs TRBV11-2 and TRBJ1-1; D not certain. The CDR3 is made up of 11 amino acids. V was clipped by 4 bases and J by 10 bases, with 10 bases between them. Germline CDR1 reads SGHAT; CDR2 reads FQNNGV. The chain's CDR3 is CASSSGRTAFF. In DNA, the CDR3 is TGTGCCAGCAGCTCCGGACGAACAGCTTTCTTT.

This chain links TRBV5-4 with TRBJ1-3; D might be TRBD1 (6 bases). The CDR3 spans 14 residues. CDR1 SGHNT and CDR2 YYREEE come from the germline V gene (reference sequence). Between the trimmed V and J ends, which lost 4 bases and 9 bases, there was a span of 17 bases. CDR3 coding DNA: TGTGCCAGCAGCCACCCGGACAGTTCTAGCACCATATATTTT. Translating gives CASSHPDSSSTIYF.

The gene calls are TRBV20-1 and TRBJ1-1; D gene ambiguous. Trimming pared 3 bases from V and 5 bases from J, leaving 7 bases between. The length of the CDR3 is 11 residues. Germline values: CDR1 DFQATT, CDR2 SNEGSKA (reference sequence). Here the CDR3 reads CSASRRTEAFF. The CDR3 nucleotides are TGCAGTGCTAGCAGGCGGACTGAAGCTTTCTTT.

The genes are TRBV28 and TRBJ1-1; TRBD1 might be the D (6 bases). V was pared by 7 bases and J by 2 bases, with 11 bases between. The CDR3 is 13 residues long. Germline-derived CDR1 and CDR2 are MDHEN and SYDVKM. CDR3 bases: TGTGCCAGCACTATAGGGGGAAACACTGAAGCTTTCTTT. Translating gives CASTIGGNTEAFF.

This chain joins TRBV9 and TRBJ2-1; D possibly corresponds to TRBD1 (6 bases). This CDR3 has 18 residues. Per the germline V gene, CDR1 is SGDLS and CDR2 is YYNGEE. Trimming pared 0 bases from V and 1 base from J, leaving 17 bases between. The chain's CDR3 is CASSVGSGGPFSYNEQFF. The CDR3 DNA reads TGTGCCAGCAGCGTAGGAAGTGGGGGCCCGTTTTCCTACAATGAGCAGTTCTTC.

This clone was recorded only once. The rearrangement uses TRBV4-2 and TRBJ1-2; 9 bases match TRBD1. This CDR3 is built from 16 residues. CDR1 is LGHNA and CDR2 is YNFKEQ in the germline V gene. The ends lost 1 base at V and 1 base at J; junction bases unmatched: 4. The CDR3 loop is CASSQGQGGNNYGYTF. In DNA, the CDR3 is TGTGCCAGCAGCCAAGGACAGGGGGGGAATAACTATGGCTACACCTTC.

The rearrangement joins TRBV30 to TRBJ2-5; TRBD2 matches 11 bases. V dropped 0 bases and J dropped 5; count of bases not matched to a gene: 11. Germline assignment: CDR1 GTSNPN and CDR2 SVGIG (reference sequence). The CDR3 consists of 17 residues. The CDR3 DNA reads TGTGCCTGGAGTGTACGAAATAGCGGGGGGGCCCAGGAGACCCAGTACTTC. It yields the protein CAWSVRNSGGAQETQYF.

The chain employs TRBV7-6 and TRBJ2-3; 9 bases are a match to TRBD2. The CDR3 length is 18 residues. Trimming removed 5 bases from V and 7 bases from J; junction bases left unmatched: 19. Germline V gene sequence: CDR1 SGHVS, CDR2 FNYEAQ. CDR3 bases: TGTGCCAGCAGCCTAATAGGGGAAACGGGACTAGCCCATCATACGCAGTATTTT. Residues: CASSLIGETGLAHHTQYF.

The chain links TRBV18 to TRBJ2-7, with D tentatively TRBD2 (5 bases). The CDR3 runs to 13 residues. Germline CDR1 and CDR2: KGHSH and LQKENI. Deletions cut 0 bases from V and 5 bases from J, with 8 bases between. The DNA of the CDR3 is TGTGCCAGCTCACCACCTCCGGGAAACGAGCAGTACTTC. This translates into CASSPPPGNEQYF.

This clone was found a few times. CDR3 in amino acids: CASSSQGYQPQHF. The CDR3 region has the DNA TGTGCCAGCAGCTCACAGGGGTATCAGCCCCAGCATTTT. The V gene is TRBV7-2, the J gene TRBJ1-5, with 7 bases that match TRBD1. The CDR3 totals 13 residues. CDR1 and CDR2 (germline): SGHTA, FQGNSA. J gave up 5 bases and V 4 bases, and 2 bases lay outside the gene matches. Based on the CDR3 plus reference TRBV7-2 and TRBJ1-5, the full variable domain is GAGVSQSPSNKVTEKGKDVELRCDPISGHTALYWYRQSLGQGLEFLIYFQGNSAPDKSGLPSDRFSAERTGGSVSTLTIQRTQQEDSAVYLCASSSQGYQPQHFGDGTRLSIL.

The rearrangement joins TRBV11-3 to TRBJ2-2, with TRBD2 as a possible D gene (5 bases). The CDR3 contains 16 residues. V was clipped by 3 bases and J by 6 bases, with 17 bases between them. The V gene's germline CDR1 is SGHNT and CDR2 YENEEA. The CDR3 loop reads CASSFGQSGMSGELFF. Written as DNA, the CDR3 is TGTGCCAGCAGCTTCGGGCAATCGGGGATGTCCGGGGAGCTGTTTTTT. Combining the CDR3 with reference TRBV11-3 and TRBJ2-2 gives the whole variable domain EAGVVQSPRYKIIEKKQPVAFWCNPISGHNTLYWYLQNLGQGPELLIRYENEEAVDDSQLPKDRFSAERLKGVDSTLKIQPAELGDSAVYLCASSFGQSGMSGELFFGEGSRLTVL.

CDR3 sequence: CASSYDMNTGELFF. In DNA form, the CDR3 reads TGTGCCAGCAGCTACGACATGAACACCGGGGAGCTGTTTTTT. This sequence joins TRBV7-8 and TRBJ2-2; D gene ambiguous. The CDR3 consists of 14 residues. Trimming pared 4 bases from V and 1 base from J, leaving 7 bases between. Germline loops: CDR1 SGHVS, CDR2 FQNEAQ. Full variable domain (outside the CDR3, taken from reference TRBV7-8 and TRBJ2-2): GAGVSQSPRYKVAKRGQDVALRCDPISGHVSLFWYQQALGQGPEFLTYFQNEAQLDKSGLPSDRFFAERPEGSVSTLKIQRTQQEDSAVYLCASSYDMNTGELFFGEGSRLTVL.

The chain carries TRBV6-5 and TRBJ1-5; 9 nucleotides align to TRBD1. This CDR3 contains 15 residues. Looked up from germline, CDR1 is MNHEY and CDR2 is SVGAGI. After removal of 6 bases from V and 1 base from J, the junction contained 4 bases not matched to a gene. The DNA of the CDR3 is TGTGCCAGCAGCCCCGGACAGGGGAGCAATCAGCCCCAGCATTTT. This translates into CASSPGQGSNQPQHF.

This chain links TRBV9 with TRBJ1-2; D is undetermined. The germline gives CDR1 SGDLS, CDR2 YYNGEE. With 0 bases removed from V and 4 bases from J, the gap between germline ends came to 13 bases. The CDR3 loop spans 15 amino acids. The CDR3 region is CASSVGGSIVYGYTF. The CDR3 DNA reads TGTGCCAGCAGCGTAGGAGGCAGCATAGTCTATGGCTACACCTTC.

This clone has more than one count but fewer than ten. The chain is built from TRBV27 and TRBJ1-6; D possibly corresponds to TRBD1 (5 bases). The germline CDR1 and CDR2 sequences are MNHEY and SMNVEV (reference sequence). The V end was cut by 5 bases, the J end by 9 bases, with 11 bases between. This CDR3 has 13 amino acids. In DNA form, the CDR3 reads TGTGCCAGCAGTCAGGGTTATGGTTCACCCCTCCACTTT. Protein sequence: CASSQGYGSPLHF.

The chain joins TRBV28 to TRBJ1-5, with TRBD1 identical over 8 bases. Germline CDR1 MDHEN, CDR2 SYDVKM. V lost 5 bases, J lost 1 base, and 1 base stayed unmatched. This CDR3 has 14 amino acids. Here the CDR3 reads CASSQGASNQPQHF. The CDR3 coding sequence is TGTGCCAGCAGTCAGGGGGCAAGCAATCAGCCCCAGCATTTT.

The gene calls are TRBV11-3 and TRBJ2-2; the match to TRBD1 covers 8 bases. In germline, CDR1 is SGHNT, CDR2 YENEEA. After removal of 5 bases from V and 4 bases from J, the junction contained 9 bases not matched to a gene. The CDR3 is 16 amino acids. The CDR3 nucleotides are TGTGCCAGCAGCATACGACAGGGGACCTTCACCGGGGAGCTGTTTTTT. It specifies CASSIRQGTFTGELFF.

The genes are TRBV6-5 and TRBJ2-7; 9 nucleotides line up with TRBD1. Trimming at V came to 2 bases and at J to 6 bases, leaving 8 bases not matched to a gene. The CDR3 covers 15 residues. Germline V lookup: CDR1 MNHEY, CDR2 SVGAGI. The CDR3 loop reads CASSYGRTGAVEQYF. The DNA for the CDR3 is TGTGCCAGCAGTTACGGGAGGACAGGGGCCGTCGAGCAGTACTTC.

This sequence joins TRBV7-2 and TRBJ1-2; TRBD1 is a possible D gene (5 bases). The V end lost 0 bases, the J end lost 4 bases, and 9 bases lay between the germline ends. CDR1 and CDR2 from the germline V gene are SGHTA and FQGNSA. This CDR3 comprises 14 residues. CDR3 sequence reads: CASSLAPDIYGYTF. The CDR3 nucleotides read TGTGCCAGCAGCTTAGCGCCGGACATCTATGGCTACACCTTC.